This T cell receptor beta chain is from a study of blood T cell repertoires in COVID-19 (dated by TCRdb to 2019 to 2021). As for the study more broadly: Samples from collaborators originated in the United States, Italy and Spain and spanned both the acute and convalescent phases of COVID-19. The material from the prospective study consisted of cDNA or gDNA derived from T cells, B-cell-depleted T cells, or PBMCs. Where HLA class I and class II types were available, the types were taken from metadata supplied by the sample provider, not from assay-based typing. Deeply sampled blood TCRbeta repertoires from subjects exposed to, actively infected with, or recovered from COVID-19 were included in the dataset. Sample metadata almost always included a de-identified subject ID, COVID-19 status, age in years and sex. The repertoires were released in a freely available public database meant as a resource for research on the immune response to SARS-CoV-2. The samples were drawn from two sources: the first 160 participants of the ongoing ImmuneRACE study, and fewer than 1,500 subjects contributed by 6 global collaborators.

Paper-wide results and their limitations: The quantity of clinical and demographic metadata differed by source and by participant and was supplied without curation.

In Seattle, one collaborating source enrolled patients while the infection was active and tracked those patients longitudinally over the course of disease. Whole blood was collected in K2EDTA tubes by collaborating institutions according to the institutions' own protocols. Collaborator samples were shipped for TCRbeta analysis as frozen whole blood, isolated PBMCs, or DNA extracted from either sample type. On this clone itself: The antigen it binds to is not known. No clone much larger than this one lies a single base away; base qualities are absent.

TCRbeta CDR3 regions were amplified from genomic DNA by means of the immunoSEQ Assay, a bias-controlled multiplex PCR. The paper's processing steps were these. The number of nucleated cells in each sample was estimated from the amplification of reference gene primers within the assay. Sequence reads were collapsed and filtered to measure the absolute abundance of every unique TCRbeta CDR3 rearrangement. For each sample, productive Simpson clonality was calculated as the square root of Simpson's diversity index across productive rearrangements. TCRdb limited this immuneACCESS table to in-frame rearrangements with V and J called. A share of clones is missing; checked studies link under half to unresolved V genes, and the rest is unexplained. The V and J calls and clone size are taken from that table; D and trimming were inferred from the DNA. Counted in this sample were 210,000 or so clones; around 80% of them appeared once. Of the sample, about 7.8% is held by the ten largest clones.

Inclusive of the bounding cysteine and phenylalanine, the CDR3 is 20 residues long. Here the CDR3 DNA is all that survives: 60 bases in frame from base 1. Taken from the germline V gene, the CDR1 and CDR2 loops are SGHRS and YFSETQ. Trimming leaves V shorter by 0 bases and J shorter by 1 base, with the junction holding 11 bases beyond the gene matches. The clonotype was recovered from an elderly woman with COVID-19, enrolled during active disease. The sample was peripheral blood. The chain couples TRBV5-1 to TRBJ2-3; 13 nucleotides in the junction match TRBD2. The CDR3 protein is CASSLAPRTSGSGGTDTQYF. The DNA sequence is TGCGCCAGCAGCTTGGCTCCCCGGACTAGCGGGAGTGGAGGCACAGATACGCAGTATTTT.